This T cell receptor beta chain appears in the sequencing data of a study of early T cells in non-severe SARS-CoV-2 infection (dated by TCRdb to about 2021). Concerning the study at large: Bulk RNA from unsorted whole blood was used for TCR sequencing, so alpha and beta chains could not be paired.

V is clipped by 3 bases and J by 3 bases, and the sequence between their germline boundaries is 26 bases long. The germline V gene gives CDR1 as SGHVS and CDR2 as FQNEAQ. There are 19 amino acids in the CDR3, from cysteine to phenylalanine inclusive. CDR3 DNA is the only sequence kept; it has 57 bases, read in frame from the first base. This clonotype has more than one count but fewer than ten. No antigen is known for it. Base qualities are missing; no much larger clone stands one base away. The full study reports these points: VDJdb matching was skewed toward anti-spike CD8 responses, so virus-specific expansions were likely underestimated and private and CD4 specificities were missed.

Library preparation was by 5' RACE. The run used a NextSeq 500. In the TCR library protocol, unique molecular identifiers were attached to individual cDNA molecules to correct for PCR bias and sequencing error. Sequencing covered both TCR alpha and beta chains, and within each sample the abundances of alpha and beta sequences were tightly co-correlated. The study's own analysis went as follows. Decombinator V4 was used to annotate TCR sequences for V gene, J gene and CDR3. TCRs were defined as expanded if a significant change between any two time points was detected under a Poisson model with p below 0.0001. Abundances of TCRs were expressed as counts per million after normalisation to the total number of TCRs sequenced in each sample. MAIT TCRs were defined by TRAV1-2 paired with TRAJ12, TRAJ20 or TRAJ33, and iNKT TCRs by TRAV10 paired with TRAJ18. VDJdb, accessed 1 November 2021, was searched for CMV, EBV and SARS-CoV-2 annotated TCRs, excluding TCRs annotated for multiple antigens. TCRdb took the public reads, trimmed them with fastp at Q25, ran MiXCR for clone calling and kept in-frame beta chains. Identical CDR3 proteins give one entry, which carries the most common genes and DNA. For this entry, the V and J calls and clone size follow TCRdb and not the study's own pipeline. This sample has 70,000 or so distinct CDR3 sequences in its table, and 12% of those were observed once. The ten biggest clones cover about 1.3% of the sample.

A case-control design nested within a healthcare worker cohort in London, UK, was used, with weekly nasopharyngeal swab PCR tests and blood sampling performed. Healthcare workers were recruited during the week of the UK lockdown, between 23 and 31 March 2020, and followed weekly for up to roughly 15 weeks. In this chain, TRBV7-8 is recombined with TRBJ1-1, with a tentative D gene TRBD1 over 5 matching bases. Sequenced sample: whole blood. This sequence was found in an adult who was a healthcare worker with PCR-confirmed SARS-CoV-2 infection or an uninfected control (not recorded which). The nucleotides are TGTGCCAGCAGCTTGGGGCTGCTCAAGCCCGCCCAAGAAGACACTGAAGCTTTCTTT. Its protein reads: CASSLGLLKPAQEDTEAFF.